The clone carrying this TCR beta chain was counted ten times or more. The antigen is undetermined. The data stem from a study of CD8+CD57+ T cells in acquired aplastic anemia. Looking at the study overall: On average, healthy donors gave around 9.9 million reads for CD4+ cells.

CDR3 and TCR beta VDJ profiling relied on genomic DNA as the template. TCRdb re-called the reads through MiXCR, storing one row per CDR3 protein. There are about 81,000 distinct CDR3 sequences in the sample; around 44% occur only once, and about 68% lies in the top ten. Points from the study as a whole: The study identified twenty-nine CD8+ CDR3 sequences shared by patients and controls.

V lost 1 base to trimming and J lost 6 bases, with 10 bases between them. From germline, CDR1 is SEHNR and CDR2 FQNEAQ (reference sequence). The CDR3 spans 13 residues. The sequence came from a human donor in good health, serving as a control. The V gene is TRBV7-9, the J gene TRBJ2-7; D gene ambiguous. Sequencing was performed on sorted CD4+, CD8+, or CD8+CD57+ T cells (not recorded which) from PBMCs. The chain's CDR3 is CASSLDSLGEQYF. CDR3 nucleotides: TGTGCCAGCAGCTTAGACAGTCTGGGCGAGCAGTACTTC.